The clone carrying this TCR beta chain turned up a few times. Its matching antigen is unknown. TCRdb keeps only in-frame clones here, not all; method: immunoSEQ multiplex PCR. This sample has 50,000 to 75,000 clones, with approximately 80% found just once. These data belong to a study of OX40 agonist ivuxolimab in advanced cancers. Turning to the study itself: Among those enrolled, mean age was about 62 years (range 23 to 79) and roughly 84% were male.

Study-wide findings and caveats: Circulating CD4+ and CD8+ T cells showed clonal expansion by week 6 at 0.1 to 3.0 mg/kg.

The germline V gene has CDR1 SGHNT and CDR2 YYREEE (reference sequence). The CDR3 contains 16 residues. Trimming removed 4 bases from V and 8 bases from J; junction bases left unmatched: 12. The receptor was derived from an adult with an advanced solid tumor such as melanoma, head and neck, liver or kidney cancer. Sample: CD4+ or CD8+ T cells sorted from blood, taken in a trial of the OX40 agonist ivuxolimab. The rearrangement joins TRBV5-4 to TRBJ2-1; 10 bases are a match to TRBD2. CDR3 coding DNA: TGTGCCAGCAGCCCCGTAAGTAGCGGGGGGAGTGATGAGCAGTTCTTC. It yields the protein CASSPVSSGGSDEQFF.